This is a list of T cell receptor beta chains from one sample in a study of blood T cell repertoires in COVID-19. Assay: immunoSEQ multiplex PCR; the TCRdb copy retains only in-frame clones and omits some. The data show about 340,000 clones, 87% seen once. The specimen was peripheral blood. Receptors were obtained from a woman between 50 and 59 years old with COVID-19, enrolled during active disease. The CDR3 runs from the conserved cysteine through the conserved F or W. The D gene is left open where the match is weak. The listing skips clone size in some rows; elsewhere it reads once, few, many or a size class.

D: -
J: TRBJ1-1
V: TRBV21-1
size: few
CDR3: CASSKPGGGSNEAFF
DNA: TGTGCCAGCAGCAAACCCGGAGGGGGCTCTAATGAAGCTTTCTTT

D: -
J: TRBJ1-1
V: TRBV19
size: -
CDR3: CASSTGVVTEAFF
DNA: TGTGCCAGTAGTACAGGGGTGGTGACTGAAGCTTTCTTT

D: TRBD1
J: TRBJ1-5
V: TRBV6-1
size: -
CDR3: CASSEASFRGLNQPQHF
DNA: TGTGCCAGCAGTGAAGCGTCATTCAGGGGGTTGAATCAGCCCCAGCATTTT

D: -
J: TRBJ1-4
V: TRBV4-1
size: once
CDR3: CASSQDPAGFYEKLFF
DNA: TGCGCCAGCAGCCAAGATCCGGCAGGCTTTTATGAAAAACTGTTTTTT

D: TRBD2
J: TRBJ2-7
V: TRBV27
size: -
CDR3: CASRPTSGRVYEQYF
DNA: TGTGCCAGCAGGCCGACTAGCGGGAGGGTGTACGAGCAGTACTTC

D: -
J: TRBJ2-7
V: TRBV29-1
size: -
CDR3: CSVAQQGRSYEQYF
DNA: TGCAGCGTGGCTCAACAGGGGAGGTCCTACGAGCAGTACTTC

D: TRBD1
J: TRBJ1-5
V: TRBV16
size: -
CDR3: CASSQTQGAGQPQHF
DNA: TGTGCCAGCAGCCAGACACAGGGGGCTGGTCAGCCCCAGCATTTT

D: -
J: TRBJ1-2
V: TRBV28
size: -
CDR3: CASSLTGYGYTF
DNA: TGTGCCAGCAGTTTAACGGGCTATGGCTACACCTTC

D: -
J: TRBJ2-5
V: TRBV11-2
size: -
CDR3: CASSLVAGSETQYF
DNA: TGTGCCAGCAGCTTAGTAGCAGGGTCGGAGACCCAGTACTTC

D: TRBD1
J: TRBJ2-1
V: TRBV7-6
size: -
CDR3: CASSRQGLSSYNEQFF
DNA: TGTGCCAGCAGCCGACAGGGGCTAAGCTCCTACAATGAGCAGTTCTTC

D: TRBD2
J: TRBJ2-7
V: TRBV5-4
size: -
CDR3: CASSLGSLSSGLHF
DNA: TGTGCCAGCAGCTTGGGGTCTCTGAGTAGCGGGTTGCACTTC

D: TRBD2
J: TRBJ2-3
V: TRBV3-1/TRBV3-2
size: -
CDR3: CASSPLQSGSRADTQYF
DNA: TGTGCCAGCAGTCCTTTACAGAGCGGGAGTAGGGCAGATACGCAGTATTTT

D: TRBD2
J: TRBJ2-3
V: TRBV15
size: -
CDR3: CATSRTLAGVGGRTDTQYF
DNA: TGTGCCACCAGCAGAACGCTAGCGGGAGTAGGTGGACGGACAGATACGCAGTATTTT

D: TRBD2
J: TRBJ2-3
V: TRBV4-2
size: -
CDR3: CASSPGVAGGRGDTQYF
DNA: TGTGCCAGCAGCCCCGGGGTAGCGGGAGGGCGGGGAGATACGCAGTATTTT

D: TRBD2
J: TRBJ2-3
V: TRBV18
size: -
CDR3: CASSHRPTSGREADTQYF
DNA: TGTGCCAGCTCACATCGACCGACTAGCGGGAGAGAGGCGGATACGCAGTATTTT

D: TRBD1
J: TRBJ2-6
V: TRBV18
size: -
CDR3: CASSLGQGPGANVLTF
DNA: TGTGCCAGCTCACTTGGACAGGGTCCTGGGGCCAACGTCCTGACTTTC

D: TRBD2
J: TRBJ2-5
V: TRBV7-2
size: -
CDR3: CASSTTGGGETQYF
DNA: TGTGCCAGCAGCACGACGGGCGGGGGTGAGACCCAGTACTTC

D: TRBD2
J: TRBJ2-1
V: TRBV19
size: -
CDR3: CASNLGLAGRNEQFF
DNA: TGTGCCAGTAACCTGGGACTAGCTGGACGGAATGAGCAGTTCTTC

D: -
J: TRBJ2-7
V: TRBV28
size: once
CDR3: CASSETEYYEQYF
DNA: TGTGCCAGCAGTGAGACAGAATACTACGAGCAGTACTTC

D: TRBD2
J: TRBJ2-1
V: TRBV6-1
size: -
CDR3: CASSEASRREGNEQFF
DNA: TGTGCCAGCAGTGAAGCGTCCAGGCGGGAGGGCAATGAGCAGTTCTTC

D: -
J: TRBJ2-2
V: TRBV5-1
size: once
CDR3: CASRVEVSNTGELFF
DNA: TGCGCCAGCAGAGTGGAGGTGTCGAACACCGGGGAGCTGTTTTTT

D: TRBD2
J: TRBJ2-7
V: TRBV19
size: -
CDR3: CASSTGTSGKYEQYF
DNA: TGTGCCAGTAGTACGGGGACTAGCGGGAAGTACGAGCAGTACTTC

D: TRBD2
J: TRBJ2-1
V: TRBV7-2
size: -
CDR3: CASSLNVREGRNEQFF
DNA: TGTGCCAGCAGTTTAAATGTGCGGGAGGGCCGTAATGAGCAGTTCTTC

D: TRBD1
J: TRBJ1-1
V: TRBV24-1
size: -
CDR3: CAPKGAGTEAFF
DNA: TGTGCCCCCAAGGGGGCGGGGACTGAAGCTTTCTTT

D: -
J: TRBJ2-1
V: TRBV24-1
size: -
CDR3: CATSDFKSNEQFF
DNA: TGTGCCACCAGTGATTTTAAGAGTAATGAGCAGTTCTTC

D: TRBD2
J: TRBJ2-2
V: TRBV6-5
size: few
CDR3: CATSGGRAAGELFF
DNA: TGTGCCACCTCCGGAGGGAGGGCGGCCGGGGAGCTGTTTTTT

D: -
J: TRBJ1-1
V: TRBV7-3
size: -
CDR3: CASSLTMTGNTEAFF
DNA: TGTGCCAGCAGCTTAACGATGACGGGGAACACTGAAGCTTTCTTT

D: TRBD2
J: TRBJ2-5
V: TRBV29-1
size: -
CDR3: CSVGSGGETQYF
DNA: TGCAGCGTTGGGTCGGGAGGGGAGACCCAGTACTTC

D: -
J: TRBJ1-3
V: TRBV7-9
size: -
CDR3: CASSLSGNTIYF
DNA: TGTGCCAGCAGCTTATCGGGAAACACCATATATTTT

D: TRBD1
J: TRBJ1-1
V: TRBV7-3
size: -
CDR3: CASRQGENTEAFF
DNA: TGTGCCAGCAGGCAGGGGGAGAACACTGAAGCTTTCTTT

D: -
J: TRBJ1-5
V: TRBV30
size: once
CDR3: CAWSQHSNQPQHF
DNA: TGTGCCTGGAGTCAACATAGCAATCAGCCCCAGCATTTT

D: TRBD1
J: TRBJ1-1
V: TRBV9
size: -
CDR3: CASTGTGIWSTEAFF
DNA: TGTGCCAGCACCGGGACAGGGATTTGGAGCACTGAAGCTTTCTTT

D: -
J: TRBJ2-7
V: TRBV27
size: -
CDR3: CASSPRRAPYEQYF
DNA: TGTGCCAGCAGTCCCAGGCGGGCCCCCTACGAGCAGTACTTC

D: TRBD1
J: TRBJ2-5
V: TRBV7-8
size: -
CDR3: CASSSWTGMVETQYF
DNA: TGTGCCAGCAGCTCCTGGACAGGGATGGTGGAGACCCAGTACTTC

D: -
J: TRBJ2-7
V: TRBV27
size: -
CDR3: CASSSRTASYEQYF
DNA: TGTGCCAGCAGTTCCAGGACAGCTTCCTACGAGCAGTACTTC

D: TRBD2
J: TRBJ2-1
V: TRBV29-1
size: once
CDR3: CSVLSGPRSYNEQFF
DNA: TGCAGCGTTCTTAGCGGGCCTCGCTCCTACAATGAGCAGTTCTTC

D: -
J: TRBJ2-7
V: TRBV3-1/TRBV3-2
size: -
CDR3: CASSSLGVEAYEQYF
DNA: TGTGCCAGCAGCTCCCTAGGCGTAGAGGCCTACGAGCAGTACTTC

D: -
J: TRBJ1-1
V: TRBV3-1/TRBV3-2
size: few
CDR3: CASSQEGGIYTEAFF
DNA: TGTGCCAGCAGCCAAGAGGGCGGGATATACACTGAAGCTTTCTTT

D: TRBD2
J: TRBJ2-1
V: TRBV6-6
size: once
CDR3: CASRTSGFYNEQFF
DNA: TGTGCCAGCAGAACTAGCGGGTTTTACAATGAGCAGTTCTTC

D: TRBD1
J: TRBJ2-2
V: TRBV5-1
size: few
CDR3: CASSSYDRGNTGELFF
DNA: TGCGCCAGCAGCTCATACGACAGGGGGAACACCGGGGAGCTGTTTTTT

D: TRBD2
J: TRBJ2-1
V: TRBV5-1
size: -
CDR3: CASSRGTSGKIFSSYNEQFF
DNA: TGCGCCAGCAGCCGGGGGACTAGCGGGAAAATATTCAGCTCCTACAATGAGCAGTTCTTC

D: TRBD1
J: TRBJ1-5
V: TRBV4-1
size: few
CDR3: CASSQEGTGVTSNQPQHF
DNA: TGCGCCAGCAGCCAAGAAGGGACAGGGGTTACTAGCAATCAGCCCCAGCATTTT

D: TRBD2
J: TRBJ2-2
V: TRBV7-9
size: -
CDR3: CASSLGLAVNTGELFF
DNA: TGTGCCAGCAGCTTAGGACTAGCGGTGAACACCGGGGAGCTGTTTTTT

D: -
J: TRBJ1-1
V: TRBV6-6
size: -
CDR3: CASSYWTLNTEAFF
DNA: TGTGCCAGCAGTTACTGGACACTGAACACTGAAGCTTTCTTT

D: TRBD2
J: TRBJ2-3
V: TRBV5-1
size: -
CDR3: CASSPEGLATDTQYF
DNA: TGCGCCAGCAGCCCGGAGGGACTAGCCACAGATACGCAGTATTTT

D: -
J: TRBJ2-7
V: TRBV4-1
size: once
CDR3: CASSLSQGHPEYEQYF
DNA: TGCGCCAGCAGCCTCTCTCAGGGGCACCCGGAATACGAGCAGTACTTC

D: TRBD1
J: TRBJ1-6
V: TRBV6-5
size: -
CDR3: CASSYGTGGLNSPLHF
DNA: TGTGCCAGCAGTTACGGGACAGGGGGATTGAATTCACCCCTCCACTTT

D: -
J: TRBJ2-1
V: TRBV6-5
size: once
CDR3: CASRTPSSYNEQFF
DNA: TGTGCCAGCCGGACTCCCAGCTCCTACAATGAGCAGTTCTTC